This T cell receptor beta chain stems from a study of post-analysis software for immune sequencing data (dated by TCRdb to about 2015). For the wider study: Disease courses on record covered relapsing-remitting, secondary progressive and progressive-relapsing multiple sclerosis, though some patients had no subtype annotation. The patient repertoires were set against 11 previously published healthy control repertoires from donors whose ages ranged from roughly 6 to 26 years. A subset of samples was prepared in parallel using single-end sample barcoding, then pooled and co-amplified after Illumina adapter ligation. Overall study results and their limits: The multiple sclerosis patient group was slightly younger than the control group. Direct clustering with F measure showed strong co-clustering of samples prepared in the same batch, prompting a batch-effect correction. Several TRBV segments, including TRBV5-6, TRBV5-1 and TRBV20-1, were significantly more frequent in patients than controls. Significantly lower normalized Chao1 diversity was found in multiple sclerosis patients than in controls, suggesting substantial peripheral T-cell clonal expansion.

The germline V gene (reference sequence) specifies DFQATT as CDR1 and SNEGSKA as CDR2. Including cysteine and phenylalanine, the CDR3 has 15 amino acids. Only the CDR3 portion is preserved as DNA: 45 bases, with reading frame beginning at the first base. V and J are truncated by 0 bases and 13 bases respectively, leaving an intervening sequence of 19 bases. As concerns this clonotype: Its antigen remains undetermined. Base qualities are not at hand, and no much larger clone is one base apart.

The library was prepared using PCR. This sample was sequenced with an Illumina HiSeq 2500. To reduce PCR and sequencing biases, unique molecular identifiers were incorporated into the TCR beta cDNA libraries. Every 1 to 10 million input T cells yielded roughly 500,000 cDNA molecules, meaning each molecule approximated one T cell. The patient libraries were prepared and sequenced using the same protocol as the earlier healthy control dataset. Within a given batch, samples were prepared together, multiplexed and sequenced on the same HiSeq lane. Concerning the study's data processing: MIGEC was used to process the raw barcoded reads, and molecular identifier groups with only a single read were discarded before consensus assembly and CDR3 extraction. Clonotype tables were post-analysed with VDJtools, and diversity was normalized by down-sampling all datasets to the smallest sample size. In repertoire overlap clustering, CDR3 amino acid sequences, but not nucleotide sequences, were matched to correct batch-related cross-sample contamination. Starting from the raw public reads, TCRdb applied fastp trimming at Q25, assembled clones with MiXCR and retained in-frame beta chains. Rows are unified per CDR3 protein, each entry keeping the most common DNA and genes. The authors' filters were not applied to this entry. The sample data list approximately 400,000 distinct CDR3 sequences, and around 33% of these were observed just once. The ten most abundant clones make up 10% to 15% of the sample.

TCR beta repertoires were profiled from peripheral blood of roughly 13 young patients with multiple sclerosis to demonstrate the VDJtools post-analysis software. The multiple sclerosis patients were children and adolescents between about 6 and 16 years of age. Sequencing used blood. The sequence derives from a girl between 5 and 17 years old with multiple sclerosis. The chain uses TRBV20-1 and TRBJ1-6, with a tentative D gene TRBD1 over 6 matching bases. The DNA is TGCAGTGCTAGAGAGGGGGGTGGGGACATTTGGCCCCTCCACTTT. Translated, it reads CSAREGGGDIWPLHF.